This T cell receptor (beta chain) was observed in a study of T cell responses to AZD1222 COVID-19 vaccine. Germline CDR1 is SNHLY and CDR2 is FYNNEI. Germline trimming cut 6 bases from V and 0 bases from J; bases unmatched to any gene: 5. CDR3 length: 15 amino acids. Repertoires were generated with immunoSEQ multiplex PCR, while TCRdb's copy carries only in-frame clones and drops some. The sample holds 160,000 or so clones, just over 90% seen once. This sample comprised peripheral blood, obtained on day 0 of MenACWY control vaccination. The V call is TRBV2, the J call TRBJ2-1; 7 bases map to TRBD1. The clonotype comes from an adult in good health. CDR3 sequence (DNA): TGTGCCAGCAGGAGGGACAGTAGCTCCTACAATGAGCAGTTCTTC. This encodes CASRRDSSSYNEQFF.